The 16 T cell receptor beta chains in this list originate from one sample, sequenced in a study of CD8 T cells in ankylosing spondylitis (dated by TCRdb to between 2016 and 2019). Library construction relied on 5' RACE. The sequencer listed for this sample is Illumina HiSeq 2500. The raw public reads went through TCRdb reprocessing: fastp at Q25, MiXCR clone calling, in-frame beta chains kept. Rows with one shared CDR3 protein collapse into an entry with the most common genes and DNA. This sample lists around 330,000 distinct CDR3 sequences; roughly 10% were detected once. The biggest ten clones account for 9.1% of the sample. Sequenced sample: blood, either unsorted or a sorted T cell fraction (not recorded which). The receptors originated from a female donor with ankylosing spondylitis or in good health (not recorded which).

This clonotype was found many times. The chain joins TRBV20-1 to TRBJ1-2; 7 bases map to TRBD1. Germline V gene data show CDR1 as DFQATT and CDR2 as SNEGSKA (reference sequence). The V gene end was trimmed by 3 bases and the J gene end by 2 bases; junction bases not matched to a gene: 3. The length of the CDR3 is 13 residues. The CDR3 nucleotides are TGCAGTGCTAGTGCACAGGGGAACTATGGCTACACCTTC. Protein product: CSASAQGNYGYTF.

There are many counts of this clonotype. This sequence joins TRBV25-1 and TRBJ1-4; D uncertain. Between the trimmed V and J ends, which lost 4 bases and 11 bases, there was a span of 8 bases. CDR3 length equals 11 residues. The germline V gene has CDR1 MGHDK and CDR2 SYGVNS. The CDR3 nucleotides are TGTGCCAGCAGTGTCCAAGGGAAACTGTTTTTT. This codes for CASSVQGKLFF.

This clonotype was observed a handful of times. The rearrangement links TRBV6-6 to TRBJ2-3, with D perhaps TRBD1 (6 bases). The V end lost 8 bases, the J end lost 0 bases, and 9 bases lay between the germline ends. The CDR3 loop spans 13 amino acids. Germline CDR1 and CDR2: MNHNY and SVGAGI (reference sequence). In nucleotides, the CDR3 is TGTGCCAGCCGAGGGGGTAGCACAGATACGCAGTATTTT. As protein: CASRGGSTDTQYF.

This clonotype appeared many times. This chain connects TRBV15 to TRBJ1-2; D unclear. In germline, CDR1 is LNHNV, CDR2 YYDKDF (reference sequence). CDR3 length: 13 amino acids. The V end lost 5 bases, the J end lost 3 bases, and 10 bases lay between the germline ends. The CDR3 reads CATSPPVDYGYTF. The CDR3 nucleotides are TGTGCCACCAGCCCCCCAGTAGACTATGGCTACACCTTC. The whole variable domain, remainder taken from reference TRBV15 and TRBJ1-2, is DAMVIQNPRYQVTQFGKPVTLSCSQTLNHNVMYWYQQKSSQAPKLLFHYYDKDFNNEADTPDNFQSRRPNTSFCFLDIRSPGLGDTAMYLCATSPPVDYGYTFGSGTRLTVV.

This clonotype was seen many times. The genes are TRBV6-4 and TRBJ2-3, with 8 bases identical to TRBD2. Trimming took 0 bases from V and 2 from J; bases not matched to a gene: 4. This CDR3 has 16 amino acids. Germline loops: CDR1 MRHNA, CDR2 SNTAGT. For the CDR3, the DNA is TGTGCCAGCAGTGACTCTCCGGGGGGGGACACAGATACGCAGTATTTT. Translated, it gives CASSDSPGGDTDTQYF.

There are a few counts of this clonotype. The chain has TRBV7-9 and TRBJ1-5; 8 bases line up with TRBD1. Germline assignment: CDR1 SEHNR and CDR2 FQNEAQ (reference sequence). V lost 2 bases, J lost 3 bases, and 3 bases stayed unmatched. The CDR3 runs to 15 residues. The CDR3 sequence is CASSLSGGANQPQHF. The CDR3, as DNA: TGTGCCAGCAGCTTATCAGGGGGCGCCAATCAGCCCCAGCATTTT.

This clonotype was counted ten times or more. The genes are TRBV20-1 and TRBJ1-5, with no clear D. The V gene lost 0 bases and the J gene lost 4 bases, with 10 bases spanning the gap. This CDR3 comprises 14 residues. From germline, CDR1 is DFQATT and CDR2 SNEGSKA (reference sequence). The CDR3 loop is CSARDPRKNQPQHF. The DNA for the CDR3 is TGCAGTGCTAGAGATCCACGGAAGAATCAGCCCCAGCATTTT.

This clonotype has at least ten counts. J is TRBJ1-4 and V is TRBV5-1, with 7 bases fitting TRBD1. The junction had 3 bases not matched to a gene; V was cut back by 4 bases and J by 0 bases. The CDR3 contains 15 residues. Looked up from germline, CDR1 is SGHRS and CDR2 is YFSETQ. The CDR3 DNA reads as TGCGCCAGCAGCGGAACAGGGGCAACTAATGAAAAACTGTTTTTT. Translating it yields CASSGTGATNEKLFF.

This clonotype appeared many times. The CDR3 DNA follows: TGCGCCAGCAGCCCCGACGTTCGATCTGGAAACACCATATATTTT. It codes for CASSPDVRSGNTIYF. V is TRBV5-1 and J is TRBJ1-3; the D is unclear. The V end was cut by 4 bases, the J end by 1 base, with 12 bases between. The V gene's germline CDR1 is SGHRS and CDR2 YFSETQ. The CDR3 is made up of 15 amino acids. Supplemented by reference TRBV5-1 and TRBJ1-3, the full variable domain reads KAGVTQTPRYLIKTRGQQVTLSCSPISGHRSVSWYQQTPGQGLQFLFEYFSETQRNKGNFPGRFSGRQFSNSRSEMNVSTLELGDSALYLCASSPDVRSGNTIYFGEGSWLTVV.

This clonotype came up many times. The V and J genes are TRBV20-1 and TRBJ2-1; D is possibly TRBD2 (5 bases). Germline CDR1 reads DFQATT; CDR2 reads SNEGSKA (reference sequence). Deletions cut 6 bases from V and 7 bases from J, with 13 bases between. The CDR3 consists of 12 residues. CDR3 protein: CSAPRTSNEQFF. DNA of the CDR3: TGCAGTGCCCCGCGGACTTCGAATGAGCAGTTCTTC.

A few counts support this clonotype. The rearrangement uses TRBV20-1 and TRBJ1-1; 7 bases are shared with TRBD1. Losses at the gene ends were 6 bases for V and 5 bases for J; bases not matched to a gene: 9. CDR1 is DFQATT, CDR2 SNEGSKA, per germline (reference sequence). CDR3 size: 13 residues. This CDR3 reads CSAPRQGRTEAFF. CDR3 in DNA: TGCAGTGCACCTAGACAGGGTCGGACTGAAGCTTTCTTT.

This clonotype showed up many times. The J gene is TRBJ2-1, the V gene TRBV7-2; D may be TRBD1 (6 bases). The germline V gene encodes CDR1 SGHTA and CDR2 FQGNSA. V lost 1 base and J lost 2, with 12 bases in between. The CDR3 loop spans 16 amino acids. CDR3 in amino acids: CASSLGGGRTYNEQFF. CDR3 DNA: TGTGCCAGCAGCTTAGGAGGGGGTAGGACCTACAATGAGCAGTTCTTC. Variable domain in full (rest from reference TRBV7-2 and TRBJ2-1): GAGVSQSPSNKVTEKGKDVELRCDPISGHTALYWYRQSLGQGLEFLIYFQGNSAPDKSGLPSDRFSAERTGGSVSTLTIQRTQQEDSAVYLCASSLGGGRTYNEQFFGPGTRLTVL.

Worth noting for this clonotype: At one end the junction does not follow the germline gene, possibly because of a read error. V is TRBV28 and J is TRBJ1-5; 8 bases match TRBD1. Germline assignment: CDR1 MDHEN and CDR2 SYDVKM. The CDR3 loop spans 12 amino acids. The CDR3 loop is CGTGLTNQPQHF. CDR3 sequence (DNA): TGCGGGACAGGTCTTACAAATCAGCCCCAGCATTTT.

This clonotype was seen ten or more times. The chain links TRBV10-2 to TRBJ1-6, with D unclear. Looked up from germline, CDR1 is WSHSY and CDR2 is SAAADI. V lost 4 bases, J lost 7 bases, and 8 bases lay in between. This CDR3 spans 13 amino acids. This CDR3 is CASSGRANSPLHF. The CDR3 nucleotides read TGCGCCAGCAGTGGCAGAGCAAATTCACCCCTCCACTTT.

The chain recombines TRBV6-1 with TRBJ1-1; perhaps TRBD1 as D (5 bases). This CDR3 is built from 14 residues. V shed 7 bases and J shed 5 bases, with 17 bases lying between them. Germline assignment: CDR1 MNHNS and CDR2 SASEGT. The CDR3 here is CASKIYGGETEAFF. CDR3 bases: TGTGCCAGCAAGATTTATGGGGGTGAGACTGAAGCTTTCTTT.

This clonotype was counted only a few times. The chain couples TRBV11-2 to TRBJ2-1; 12 bases line up with TRBD2. This CDR3 is 18 amino acids long. Germline V gene data show CDR1 as SGHAT and CDR2 as FQNNGV. V was clipped by 1 base and J by 9 bases; unmatched bases: 13. CDR3 sequence (DNA): TGTGCCAGCAGCTTAGTTCGACTAGCGGGAGCGTCACGGGGTGAGCAGTTCTTC. Its translation: CASSLVRLAGASRGEQFF.